This T cell receptor beta chain was identified in a study of early T cells in non-severe SARS-CoV-2 infection. Researchers tagged individual cDNA molecules with unique molecular identifiers. A single record per CDR3 protein comes from TCRdb applying MiXCR to the 5' RACE reads. This table holds roughly 57,000 distinct CDR3 sequences, under 15% found once. This clonotype appeared many times. The antigen remains unidentified. Regarding the study as a whole: Private and CD4 specificities were missed by VDJdb matching, which favored anti-spike CD8 responses.

V lost 2 bases to trimming and J lost 0 bases, with 7 bases between them. The CDR3 has 14 amino acids. The germline V gene encodes CDR1 LNHDA and CDR2 SQIVND (reference sequence). The TCR was taken from an adult who was a healthcare worker with PCR-confirmed SARS-CoV-2 infection or an uninfected control (not recorded which). The specimen sequenced was whole blood. The chain recombines TRBV19 with TRBJ1-2, with D unresolved. The CDR3 nucleotides are TGTGCCAGTAGTATAAGCCCTCCTAACTATGGCTACACCTTC. Translation: CASSISPPNYGYTF.